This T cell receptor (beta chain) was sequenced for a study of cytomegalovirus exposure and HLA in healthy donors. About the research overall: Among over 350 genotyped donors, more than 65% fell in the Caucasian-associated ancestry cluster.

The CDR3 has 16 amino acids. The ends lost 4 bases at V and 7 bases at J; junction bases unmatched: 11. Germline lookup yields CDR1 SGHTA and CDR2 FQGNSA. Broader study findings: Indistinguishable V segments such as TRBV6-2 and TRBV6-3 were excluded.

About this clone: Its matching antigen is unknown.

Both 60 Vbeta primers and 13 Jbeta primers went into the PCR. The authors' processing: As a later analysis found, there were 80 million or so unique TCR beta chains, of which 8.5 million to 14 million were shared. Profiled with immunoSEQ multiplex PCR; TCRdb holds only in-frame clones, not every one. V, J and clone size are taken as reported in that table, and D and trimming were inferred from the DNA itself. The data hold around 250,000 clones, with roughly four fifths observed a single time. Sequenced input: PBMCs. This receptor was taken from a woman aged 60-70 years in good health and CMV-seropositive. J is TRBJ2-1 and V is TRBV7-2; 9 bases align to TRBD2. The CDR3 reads CASSSRRGRVSNEQFF. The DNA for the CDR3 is TGTGCCAGCAGCTCCCGTCGCGGGAGGGTTTCAAATGAGCAGTTCTTC.